This T cell receptor beta chain was sequenced during a study of early T cells in non-severe SARS-CoV-2 infection. This clonotype was observed at least ten times. Its cognate antigen is unknown. Per germline, CDR1 MNHEY and CDR2 SVGAGI. Deletions cut 4 bases from V and 8 bases from J, with 14 bases between. CDR3 length: 14 amino acids. Findings and limits, study-wide: CD4 and private specificities were missed by VDJdb matching, which favored anti-spike CD8 responses.

The TCR library protocol attached unique molecular identifiers to the individual cDNA molecules. TCRdb processed the 5' RACE reads anew with MiXCR; each CDR3 protein has one entry. The sample yields about 25,000 distinct CDR3 sequences, less than 7% seen once. This chain joins TRBV6-5 and TRBJ1-4; D might be TRBD1 (5 bases). The sequenced sample consisted of whole blood. This clonotype was obtained from an adult who was a healthcare worker with PCR-confirmed SARS-CoV-2 infection or an uninfected control (not recorded which). The CDR3 region has the DNA TGTGCCAGCAGTTTTCTGGGGGACGGAGAAAAACTGTTTTTT. Translation: CASSFLGDGEKLFF.